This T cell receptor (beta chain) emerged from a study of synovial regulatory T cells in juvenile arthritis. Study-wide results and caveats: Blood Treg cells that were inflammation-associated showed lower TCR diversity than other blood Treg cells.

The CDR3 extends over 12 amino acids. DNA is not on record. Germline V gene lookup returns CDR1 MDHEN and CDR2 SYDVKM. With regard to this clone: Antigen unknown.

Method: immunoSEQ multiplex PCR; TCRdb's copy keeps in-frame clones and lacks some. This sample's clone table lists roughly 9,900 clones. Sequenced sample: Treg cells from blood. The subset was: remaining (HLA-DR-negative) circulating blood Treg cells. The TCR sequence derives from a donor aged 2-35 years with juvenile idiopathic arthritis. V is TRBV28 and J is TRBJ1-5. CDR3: CASSFFIQPQHF.